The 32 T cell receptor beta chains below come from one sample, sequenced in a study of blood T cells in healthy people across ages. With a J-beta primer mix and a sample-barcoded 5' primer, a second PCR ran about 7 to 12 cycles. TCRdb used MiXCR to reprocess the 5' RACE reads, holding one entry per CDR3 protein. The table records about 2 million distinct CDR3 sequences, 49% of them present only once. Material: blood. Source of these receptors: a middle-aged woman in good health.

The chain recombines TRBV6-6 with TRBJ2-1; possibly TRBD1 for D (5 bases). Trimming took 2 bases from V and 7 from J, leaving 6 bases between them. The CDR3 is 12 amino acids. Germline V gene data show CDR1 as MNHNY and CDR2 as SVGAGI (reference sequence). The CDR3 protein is CASSYRTNEQFF. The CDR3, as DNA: TGTGCCAGCAGTTACAGGACAAATGAGCAGTTCTTC.

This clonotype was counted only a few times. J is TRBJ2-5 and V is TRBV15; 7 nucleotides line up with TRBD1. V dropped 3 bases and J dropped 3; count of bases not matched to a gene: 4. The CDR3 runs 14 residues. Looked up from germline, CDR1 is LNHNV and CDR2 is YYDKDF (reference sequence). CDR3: CATSSQTGEETQYF. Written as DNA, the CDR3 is TGTGCCACCAGCAGCCAAACAGGGGAAGAGACCCAGTACTTC.

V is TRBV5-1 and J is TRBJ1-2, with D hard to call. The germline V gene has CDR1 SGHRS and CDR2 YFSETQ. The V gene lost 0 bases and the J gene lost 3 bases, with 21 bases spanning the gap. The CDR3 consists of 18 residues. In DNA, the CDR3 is TGCGCCAGCAGCTTGGACAGCGCAGAGTCATTCAAGGACTATGGCTACACCTTC. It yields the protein CASSLDSAESFKDYGYTF.

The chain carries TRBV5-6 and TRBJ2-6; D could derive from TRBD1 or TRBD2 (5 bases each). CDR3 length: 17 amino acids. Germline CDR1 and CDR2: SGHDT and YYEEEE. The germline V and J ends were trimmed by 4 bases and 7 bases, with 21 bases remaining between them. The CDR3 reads CASSPEPGPPKANVLTF. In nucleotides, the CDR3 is TGTGCCAGCAGCCCTGAACCGGGACCCCCGAAAGCCAACGTCCTGACTTTC.

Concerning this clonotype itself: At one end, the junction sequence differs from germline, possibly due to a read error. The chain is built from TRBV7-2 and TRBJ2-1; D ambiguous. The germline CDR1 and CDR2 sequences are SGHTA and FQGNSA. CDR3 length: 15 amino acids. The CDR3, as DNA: TGTGCCAGCAGCTTAGAGGGCTCCAGATACAATGAGCGGTTCTTC. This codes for CASSLEGSRYNERFF.

DNA of the CDR3: TGTGCCAGCAGCCCCGAGGGAGCTTTCGATACGCAGTATTTT. It specifies CASSPEGAFDTQYF. The chain uses TRBV7-2 and TRBJ2-3, with a tentative D call TRBD2 (5 bases). The CDR3 runs 14 residues. The V end was cut by 5 bases, the J end by 6 bases, with 15 bases between. Germline V gene sequence: CDR1 SGHTA, CDR2 FQGNSA.

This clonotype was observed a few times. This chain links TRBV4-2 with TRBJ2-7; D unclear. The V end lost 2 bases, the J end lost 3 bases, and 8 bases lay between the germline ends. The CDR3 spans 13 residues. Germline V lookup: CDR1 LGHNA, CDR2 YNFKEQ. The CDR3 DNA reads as TGTGCCAGCAGCCAACTTCGTAACTACGAGCAGTACTTC. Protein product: CASSQLRNYEQYF.

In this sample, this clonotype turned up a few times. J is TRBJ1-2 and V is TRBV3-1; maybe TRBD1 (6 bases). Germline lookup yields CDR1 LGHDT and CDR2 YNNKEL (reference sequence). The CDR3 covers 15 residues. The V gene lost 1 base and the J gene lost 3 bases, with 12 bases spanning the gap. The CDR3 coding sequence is TGTGCCAGCAGCCAAGCGCGTGGGGGCTACTATGGCTACACCTTC. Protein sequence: CASSQARGGYYGYTF. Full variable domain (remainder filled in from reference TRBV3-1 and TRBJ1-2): DTAVSQTPKYLVTQMGNDKSIKCEQNLGHDTMYWYKQDSKKFLKIMFSYNNKELIINETVPNRFSPKSPDKAHLNLHINSLELGDSAVYFCASSQARGGYYGYTFGSGTRLTVV.

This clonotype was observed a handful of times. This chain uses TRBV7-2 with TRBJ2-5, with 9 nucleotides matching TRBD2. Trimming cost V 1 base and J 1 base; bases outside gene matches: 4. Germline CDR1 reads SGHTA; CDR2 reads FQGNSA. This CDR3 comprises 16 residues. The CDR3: CASSLVRGGAQETQYF. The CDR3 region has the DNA TGTGCCAGCAGCTTAGTGCGGGGGGGAGCCCAAGAGACCCAGTACTTC.

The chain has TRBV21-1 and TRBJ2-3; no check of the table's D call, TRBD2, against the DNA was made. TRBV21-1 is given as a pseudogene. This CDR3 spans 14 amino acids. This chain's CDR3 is CASSIFEVPGSQYF. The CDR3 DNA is TGTGCCAGCAGCATTTTTGAGGTCCCTGGATCGCAGTATTTT.

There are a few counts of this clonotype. CDR3 sequence (DNA): TGTGCCAGCAGCTTGGGCGTGGAGGGATCGAACTATGGCTACACCTTC. Its protein is CASSLGVEGSNYGYTF. The chain joins TRBV7-9 to TRBJ1-2; D ambiguous. Germline V CDR1 and CDR2: SEHNR, FQNEAQ (reference sequence). V was cut by 3 bases and J by 2 bases, with 16 bases left in between. The CDR3 consists of 16 residues. Full variable domain (rest looked up from reference TRBV7-9 and TRBJ1-2): DTGVSQNPRHKITKRGQNVTFRCDPISEHNRLYWYRQTLGQGPEFLTYFQNEAQLEKSRLLSDRFSAERPKGSFSTLEIQRTEQGDSAMYLCASSLGVEGSNYGYTFGSGTRLTVV.

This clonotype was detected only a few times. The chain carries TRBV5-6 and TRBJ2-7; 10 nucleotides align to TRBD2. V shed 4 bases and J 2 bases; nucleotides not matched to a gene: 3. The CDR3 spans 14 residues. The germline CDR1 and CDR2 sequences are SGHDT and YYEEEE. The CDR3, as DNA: TGTGCCAGCAGCGTACTAGCGGGAACCTACGAGCAGTACTTC. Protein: CASSVLAGTYEQYF. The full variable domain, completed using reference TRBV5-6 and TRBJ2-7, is DAGVTQSPTHLIKTRGQQVTLRCSPKSGHDTVSWYQQALGQGPQFIFQYYEEEERQRGNFPDRFSGHQFPNYSSELNVNALLLGDSALYLCASSVLAGTYEQYFGPGTRLTVT.

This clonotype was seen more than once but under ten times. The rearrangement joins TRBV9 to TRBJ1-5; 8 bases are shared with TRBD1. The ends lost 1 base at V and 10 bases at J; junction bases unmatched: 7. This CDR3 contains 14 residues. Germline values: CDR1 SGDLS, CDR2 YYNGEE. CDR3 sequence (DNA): TGTGCCAGCAGCGTATCAGGGGGCCTCGACCCCCAGCATTTT. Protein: CASSVSGGLDPQHF.

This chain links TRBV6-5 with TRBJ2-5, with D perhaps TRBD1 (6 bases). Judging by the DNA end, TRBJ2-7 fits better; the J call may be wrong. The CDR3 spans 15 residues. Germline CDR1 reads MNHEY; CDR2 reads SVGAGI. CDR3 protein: CASSQGILQAYEQYF. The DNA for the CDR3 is TGTGCCAGCAGTCAGGGGATCCTCCAAGCCTACGAGCAGTACTTC.

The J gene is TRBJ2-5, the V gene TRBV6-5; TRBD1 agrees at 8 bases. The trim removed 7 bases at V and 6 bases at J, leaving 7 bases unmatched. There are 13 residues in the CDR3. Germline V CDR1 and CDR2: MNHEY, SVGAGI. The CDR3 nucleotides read TGTGCCAGCACCACTAGACAGGGGAAGACCCAGTACTTC. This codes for CASTTRQGKTQYF.

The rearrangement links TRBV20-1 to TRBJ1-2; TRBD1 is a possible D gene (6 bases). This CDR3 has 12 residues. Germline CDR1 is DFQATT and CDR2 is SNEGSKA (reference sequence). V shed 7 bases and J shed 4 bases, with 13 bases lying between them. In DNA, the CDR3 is TGCAGTGGCCAGACAGGTACCTATGGCTACACCTTC. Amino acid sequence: CSGQTGTYGYTF.

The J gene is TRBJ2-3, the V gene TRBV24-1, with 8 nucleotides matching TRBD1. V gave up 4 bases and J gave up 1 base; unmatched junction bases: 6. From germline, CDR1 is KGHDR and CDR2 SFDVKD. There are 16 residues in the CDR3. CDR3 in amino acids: CATSDQNRGGTDTQYF. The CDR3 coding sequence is TGTGCCACCAGTGACCAGAACAGGGGGGGCACAGATACGCAGTATTTT.

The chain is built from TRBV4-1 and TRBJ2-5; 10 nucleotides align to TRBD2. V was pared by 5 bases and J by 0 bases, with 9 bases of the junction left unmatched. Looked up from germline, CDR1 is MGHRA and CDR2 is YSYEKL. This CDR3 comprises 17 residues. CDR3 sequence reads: CASSYQAAGGNQETQYF. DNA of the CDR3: TGCGCCAGCAGCTACCAAGCAGCGGGGGGGAACCAAGAGACCCAGTACTTC.

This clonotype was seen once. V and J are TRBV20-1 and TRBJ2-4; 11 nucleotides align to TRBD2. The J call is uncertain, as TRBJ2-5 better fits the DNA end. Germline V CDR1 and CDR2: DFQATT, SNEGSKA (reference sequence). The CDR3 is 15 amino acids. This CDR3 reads CSASQLAGGGETQYF. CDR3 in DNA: TGCAGTGCTAGTCAGTTAGCGGGGGGGGGAGAGACCCAGTACTTC.

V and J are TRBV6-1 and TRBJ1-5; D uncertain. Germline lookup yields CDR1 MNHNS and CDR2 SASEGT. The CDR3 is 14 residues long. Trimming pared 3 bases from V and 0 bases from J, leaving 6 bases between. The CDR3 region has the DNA TGTGCCAGCAGTGAGTGGGGTAGCAATCAGCCCCAGCATTTT. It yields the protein CASSEWGSNQPQHF.

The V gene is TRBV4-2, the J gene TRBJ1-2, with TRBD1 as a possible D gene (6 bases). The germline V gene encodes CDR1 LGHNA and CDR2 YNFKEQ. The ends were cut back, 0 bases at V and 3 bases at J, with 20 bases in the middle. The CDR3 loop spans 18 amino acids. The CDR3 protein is CASSQEGASGAWDYGYTF. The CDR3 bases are TGTGCCAGCAGCCAAGAGGGAGCTTCAGGGGCCTGGGACTATGGCTACACCTTC.

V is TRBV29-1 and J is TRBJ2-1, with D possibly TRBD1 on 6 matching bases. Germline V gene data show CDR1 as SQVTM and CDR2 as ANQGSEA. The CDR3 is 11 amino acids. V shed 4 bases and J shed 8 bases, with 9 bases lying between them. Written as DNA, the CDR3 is TGCAGCGTTGGCAGGGGAGATGAGCAGTTCTTC. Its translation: CSVGRGDEQFF.

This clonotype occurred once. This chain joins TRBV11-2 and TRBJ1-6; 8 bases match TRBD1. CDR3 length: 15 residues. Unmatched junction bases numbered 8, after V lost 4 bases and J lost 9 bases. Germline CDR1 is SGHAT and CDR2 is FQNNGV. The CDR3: CASSSIMGQASPLHF. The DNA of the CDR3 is TGTGCCAGCAGCTCTATAATGGGACAGGCTTCACCCCTCCACTTT. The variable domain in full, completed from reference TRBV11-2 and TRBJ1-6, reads EAGVAQSPRYKIIEKRQSVAFWCNPISGHATLYWYQQILGQGPKLLIQFQNNGVVDDSQLPKDRFSAERLKGVDSTLKIQPAKLEDSAVYLCASSSIMGQASPLHFGNGTRLTVT.

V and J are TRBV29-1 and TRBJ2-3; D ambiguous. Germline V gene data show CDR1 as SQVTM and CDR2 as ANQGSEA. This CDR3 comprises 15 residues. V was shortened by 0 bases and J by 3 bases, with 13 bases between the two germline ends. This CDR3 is CSVEEPVRLTDTQYF. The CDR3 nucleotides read TGCAGCGTTGAAGAGCCTGTCAGGTTAACAGATACGCAGTATTTT.

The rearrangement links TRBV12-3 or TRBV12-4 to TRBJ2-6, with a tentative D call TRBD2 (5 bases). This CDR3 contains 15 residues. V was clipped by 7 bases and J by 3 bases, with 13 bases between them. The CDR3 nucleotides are TGTGCCAGCACCCGGGGAGTCCTTGGGGCCAACGTCCTGACTTTC. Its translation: CASTRGVLGANVLTF.

CDR3 DNA: TGCAGCGCCACTCAGGGGTATGGCTACACCTTC. Translation: CSATQGYGYTF. The genes are TRBV29-1 and TRBJ1-2; D may be TRBD1 (6 bases). Germline V gives CDR1 SQVTM, CDR2 ANQGSEA. This CDR3 comprises 11 residues. Trimming cost V 7 bases and J 5 bases, with 11 bases left between them.

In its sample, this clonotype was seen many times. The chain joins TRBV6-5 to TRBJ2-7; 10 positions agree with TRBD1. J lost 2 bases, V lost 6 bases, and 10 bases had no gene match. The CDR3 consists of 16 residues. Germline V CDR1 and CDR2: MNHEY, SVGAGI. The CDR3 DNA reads TGTGCCAGCAGCCGGGTAGGACAGGGGGGGACCTACGAGCAGTACTTC. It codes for CASSRVGQGGTYEQYF.

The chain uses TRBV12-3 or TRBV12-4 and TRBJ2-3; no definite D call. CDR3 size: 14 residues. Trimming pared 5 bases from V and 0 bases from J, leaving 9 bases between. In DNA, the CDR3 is TGTGCCAGCAGTAACGGACGGAGCACAGATACGCAGTATTTT. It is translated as CASSNGRSTDTQYF.

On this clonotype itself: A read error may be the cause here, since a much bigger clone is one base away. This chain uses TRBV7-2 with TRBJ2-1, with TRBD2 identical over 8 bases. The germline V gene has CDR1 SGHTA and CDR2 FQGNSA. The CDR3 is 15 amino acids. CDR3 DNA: TGTGCCAGCAGCTTAGCTAGCGGGACCTACAATGAGCGGTTCTTC. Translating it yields CASSLASGTYNERFF.

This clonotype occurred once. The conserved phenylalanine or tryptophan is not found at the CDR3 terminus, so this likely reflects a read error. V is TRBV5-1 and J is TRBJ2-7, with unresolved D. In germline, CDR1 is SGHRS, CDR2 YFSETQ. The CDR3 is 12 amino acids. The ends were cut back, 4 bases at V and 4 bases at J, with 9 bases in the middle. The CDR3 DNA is TGCGCCAGCAGCCGAGACGGTTACGAGCAGTACTTA. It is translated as CASSRDGYEQYL.

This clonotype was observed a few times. CDR3 coding DNA: TGTGCCAGCAGGACACAGGGGTCTAAGGGCTACGAGCAGTACTTC. Translation: CASRTQGSKGYEQYF. This chain links TRBV6-5 with TRBJ2-7; 7 nucleotides line up with TRBD1. The CDR3 runs 15 residues. V was clipped by 6 bases and J by 3 bases; unmatched bases: 11. The germline V gene encodes CDR1 MNHEY and CDR2 SVGAGI.

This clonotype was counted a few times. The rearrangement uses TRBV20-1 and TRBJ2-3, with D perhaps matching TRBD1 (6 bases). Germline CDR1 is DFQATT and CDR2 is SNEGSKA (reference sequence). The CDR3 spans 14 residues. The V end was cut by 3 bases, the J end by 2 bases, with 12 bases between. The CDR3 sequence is CSARVGHHTDTQYF. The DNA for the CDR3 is TGCAGTGCTAGGGTGGGACATCACACAGATACGCAGTATTTT.